One and the same sample provided the 19 T cell receptor beta chains below, sequenced in a study of cytomegalovirus exposure and HLA in healthy donors. Vbeta (60) and Jbeta (13) primers were used in the PCR. Clones were sequenced by immunoSEQ multiplex PCR, and TCRdb holds only the in-frame ones, with some missing. Altogether 150,000 to 200,000 clones are present, about 76% being singletons, with the ten largest covering roughly 7%. Sequenced sample: PBMCs. Every receptor here comes from a male donor in good health and CMV-seropositive.

This clone has just a few counts. The chain recombines TRBV6-6 with TRBJ1-2; no definite D call. The CDR3 runs 15 residues. V was shortened by 6 bases and J by 0 bases, with 14 bases between the two germline ends. From germline, CDR1 is MNHNY and CDR2 SVGAGI (reference sequence). The CDR3 DNA reads TGTGCCAGCAGACCGACGGGGATCCCTAACTATGGCTACACCTTC. Encoded protein: CASRPTGIPNYGYTF.

The count of this clone is one. The rearrangement links TRBV9 to TRBJ2-1; a possible D gene is TRBD2 (6 bases). The CDR3 contains 15 residues. Germline V gene lookup returns CDR1 SGDLS and CDR2 YYNGEE. Trimming stripped 3 bases from V and 4 bases from J, with 14 bases between. The DNA for the CDR3 is TGTGCCAGCAGCGAGGAGGGAGGCAGTTACAATGAGCAGTTCTTC. Its protein product is CASSEEGGSYNEQFF.

As regards this clone: The sample has other DNA sequences that encode this CDR3 too. This sequence joins TRBV5-4 and TRBJ1-2; 9 nucleotides line up with TRBD1. Trimming removed 4 bases from V and 2 bases from J; junction bases left unmatched: 9. The CDR3 consists of 16 residues. Germline assignment: CDR1 SGHNT and CDR2 YYREEE (reference sequence). This chain's CDR3 is CASSLPGTGKNYGYTF. In DNA form, the CDR3 reads TGTGCCAGCAGCCTCCCCGGGACAGGGAAGAACTATGGCTACACCTTC.

This chain connects TRBV19 to TRBJ2-2, with 13 bases fitting TRBD2. The junction had 9 bases not matched to a gene; V was cut back by 7 bases and J by 1 base. There are 18 residues in the CDR3. Germline values: CDR1 LNHDA, CDR2 SQIVND (reference sequence). CDR3 sequence (DNA): TGTGCCAGTACCTTGGTAGGACTAGCGGGGGAGAACACCGGGGAGCTGTTTTTT. This sequence encodes CASTLVGLAGENTGELFF.

The genes are TRBV9 and TRBJ1-2; D is undetermined. CDR3 length equals 13 residues. The germline V gene has CDR1 SGDLS and CDR2 YYNGEE. V lost 0 bases and J 3 bases, leaving 6 bases between the germline ends. The chain's CDR3 is CASSVDTDYGYTF. CDR3 sequence (DNA): TGTGCCAGCAGCGTAGACACAGACTATGGCTACACCTTC.

V gene TRBV2 combines with J gene TRBJ2-3; 12 bases match TRBD2. CDR3 length: 14 residues. The V gene end was trimmed by 11 bases and the J gene end by 1 base; junction bases not matched to a gene: 4. Germline CDR1 reads SNHLY; CDR2 reads FYNNEI. The CDR3 protein is CAGRLAGGTDTQYF. In DNA, the CDR3 is TGTGCCGGACGACTAGCGGGGGGCACAGATACGCAGTATTTT.

The chain joins TRBV2 to TRBJ1-2; a weak D match, TRBD1 (6 bases). The length of the CDR3 is 13 residues. V lost 7 bases to trimming and J lost 0 bases, with 9 bases between them. CDR1 SNHLY and CDR2 FYNNEI come from the germline V gene. CDR3: CASIGGTNYGYTF. The CDR3 DNA sequence: TGTGCCAGCATAGGGGGAACTAACTATGGCTACACCTTC.

This chain connects TRBV9 to TRBJ1-6, with D perhaps TRBD1 (6 bases). Germline assignment: CDR1 SGDLS and CDR2 YYNGEE. This CDR3 comprises 16 residues. V was shortened by 6 bases and J by 10 bases, with 23 bases between the two germline ends. CDR3: CASTTPRQATGSPLHF. The CDR3 bases are TGTGCCAGCACCACCCCGAGACAGGCAACTGGGTCACCCCTCCACTTT.

The rearrangement links TRBV6-5 to TRBJ2-5; D unclear. V lost 6 bases and J lost 4, with 12 bases in between. CDR3 length: 13 amino acids. Germline V CDR1 and CDR2: MNHEY, SVGAGI. The CDR3 reads CASSQTVRETQYF. The CDR3 bases are TGTGCCAGCAGCCAGACTGTGCGAGAGACCCAGTACTTC.

In regard to this clone: The junction differs from germline at one of its ends, possibly a read error. The gene calls are TRBV7-9 and TRBJ1-1; D not resolved. Germline values: CDR1 SEHNR, CDR2 FQNEAQ (reference sequence). The CDR3 runs to 16 residues. The CDR3 DNA sequence: TGTTCCAGCAGCTTGGCTGGTTGGCTTGGGAACACTGAAGCTTTCTTT. Translation: CSSSLAGWLGNTEAFF.

The V and J genes are TRBV9 and TRBJ2-7; unclear D gene. CDR3 length: 15 amino acids. Trimming removed 4 bases from V and 0 bases from J, with 14 bases in between. Germline V gene lookup returns CDR1 SGDLS and CDR2 YYNGEE. The CDR3 here is CASSSYAESSYEQYF. CDR3 DNA: TGTGCCAGCAGCTCGTACGCGGAGAGCTCCTACGAGCAGTACTTC.

This chain uses TRBV12-5 with TRBJ2-1; D remains unclear. The germline gives CDR1 LGHNT, CDR2 FRNRAP. This CDR3 is 12 amino acids long. Trimming took 2 bases from V and 6 from J, leaving 5 bases between them. The CDR3 is CASGLSGNEQFF. DNA of the CDR3: TGTGCTAGTGGTTTGTCAGGCAATGAGCAGTTCTTC.

V is TRBV4-1 and J is TRBJ2-5; TRBD1 might be the D (5 bases). The J call is in doubt because the DNA end fits TRBJ2-7 better. This CDR3 region has 14 residues. Germline V lookup: CDR1 MGHRA, CDR2 YSYEKL. The CDR3 spells CASSQAWQGYEQYF. The CDR3 DNA is TGCGCCAGCAGCCAAGCTTGGCAGGGCTACGAGCAGTACTTC.

A single count supports this clone. The chain carries TRBV7-2 and TRBJ2-3; no clear D gene. The V and J ends lost 2 bases and 0 bases respectively, with 3 bases between them. Germline-derived CDR1 and CDR2 are SGHTA and FQGNSA. The CDR3 totals 13 residues. The CDR3: CASSLSSTDTQYF. CDR3 sequence (DNA): TGTGCCAGCAGCTTATCTAGCACAGATACGCAGTATTTT.

The gene calls are TRBV19 and TRBJ1-1; 10 bases are a match to TRBD1. V lost 4 bases to trimming and J lost 4 bases; unmatched junction nucleotides: 3. There are 14 residues in the CDR3. Germline CDR1 LNHDA, CDR2 SQIVND (reference sequence). The DNA for the CDR3 is TGTGCCAGTAGTAGCCGGACAGGGGGCACTGAAGCTTTCTTT. It specifies CASSSRTGGTEAFF.

The chain couples TRBV7-2 to TRBJ1-2; D may be TRBD1 (6 bases). The germline V gene has CDR1 SGHTA and CDR2 FQGNSA. Trimming removed 2 bases from V and 7 bases from J, with 11 bases in between. The CDR3 sequence is 13 residues long. The CDR3 sequence is CASSLTTGSGYTF. The CDR3 region has the DNA TGTGCCAGCAGCTTAACTACAGGGAGTGGCTACACCTTC.

The CDR3 is CASSLGGGPYGYTF. The CDR3 DNA reads TGTGCCAGCAGCTTGGGTGGCGGCCCCTATGGCTACACCTTC. V usage is TRBV7-9 and J usage is TRBJ1-2; D gene ambiguous. V gave up 3 bases and J gave up 4 bases, with 12 bases separating them. CDR1 and CDR2 from the germline V gene are SEHNR and FQNEAQ (reference sequence). The CDR3 is 14 amino acids.

The J gene is TRBJ2-1, the V gene TRBV5-1, with TRBD1 identical over 9 bases. The CDR3 has 18 amino acids. Germline CDR1 SGHRS, CDR2 YFSETQ. J lost 2 bases, V lost 0 bases, and 9 bases had no gene match. The CDR3 loop reads CASSLGGVGQGAYNEQFF. In nucleotides, the CDR3 is TGCGCCAGCAGCTTGGGGGGGGTGGGACAGGGCGCCTACAATGAGCAGTTCTTC.

The J gene is TRBJ2-5, the V gene TRBV19, with 7 bases identical to TRBD1. Germline CDR1 reads LNHDA; CDR2 reads SQIVND (reference sequence). The trim removed 5 bases at V and 2 bases at J, leaving 8 bases unmatched. The CDR3 is 15 residues long. The CDR3 region is CASSYLQGEQETQYF. The DNA for the CDR3 is TGTGCCAGTAGTTATCTTCAGGGGGAACAAGAGACCCAGTACTTC.